This T cell receptor beta chain was obtained from a study of cytomegalovirus exposure and HLA in healthy donors. When sampled, the donors appeared nominally healthy, though they likely had unrecorded immune exposures. V dropped 10 bases and J dropped 0 bases, with 12 bases sitting between them. The CDR3 contains 13 residues. The germline V gene has CDR1 SNHLY and CDR2 FYNNEI. The PCR was carried out with 60 Vbeta primers and 13 Jbeta primers. Repertoires were generated with immunoSEQ multiplex PCR, while TCRdb's copy carries only in-frame clones and drops some. The table shows some 150,000 clones, with around 79% occurring only once.

Sequenced material: PBMCs. The source of this sequence is a man in his forties in good health and CMV-seronegative. The chain employs TRBV2 and TRBJ1-1, with D perhaps matching TRBD1 (6 bases). CDR3 in DNA: TGTGCCAACAAGGACAGCCTGAACACTGAAGCTTTCTTT. Encoded protein: CANKDSLNTEAFF.